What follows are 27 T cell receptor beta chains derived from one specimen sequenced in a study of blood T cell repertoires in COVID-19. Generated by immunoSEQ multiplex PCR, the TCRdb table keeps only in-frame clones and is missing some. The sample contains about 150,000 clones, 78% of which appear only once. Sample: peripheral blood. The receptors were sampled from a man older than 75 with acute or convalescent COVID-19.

CDR3 in amino acids: CASSSYPAPSEAKETQYF. Here the CDR3 DNA reads TGTGCCAGCAGTTCTTATCCGGCCCCCTCAGAGGCGAAAGAGACCCAGTACTTC. The chain combines TRBV27 with TRBJ2-5; no definite D call. The germline gives CDR1 MNHEY, CDR2 SMNVEV (reference sequence). The ends were cut back, 4 bases at V and 3 bases at J, with 24 bases in the middle. The CDR3 is 18 amino acids.

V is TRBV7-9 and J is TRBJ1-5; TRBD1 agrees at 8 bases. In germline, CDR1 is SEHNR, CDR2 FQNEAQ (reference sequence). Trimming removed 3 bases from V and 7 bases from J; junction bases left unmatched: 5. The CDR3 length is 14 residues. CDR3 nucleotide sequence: TGTGCCAGCAGCTTTGGACAGGGCGGCCAGCCCCAGCATTTT. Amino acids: CASSFGQGGQPQHF. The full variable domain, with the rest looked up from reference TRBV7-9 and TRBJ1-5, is DTGVSQNPRHKITKRGQNVTFRCDPISEHNRLYWYRQTLGQGPEFLTYFQNEAQLEKSRLLSDRFSAERPKGSFSTLEIQRTEQGDSAMYLCASSFGQGGQPQHFGDGTRLSIL.

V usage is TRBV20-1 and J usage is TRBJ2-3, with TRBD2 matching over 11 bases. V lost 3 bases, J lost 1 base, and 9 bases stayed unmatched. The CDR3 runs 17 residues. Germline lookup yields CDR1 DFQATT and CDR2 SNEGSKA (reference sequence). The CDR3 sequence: CSASDSGGAGGTDTQYF. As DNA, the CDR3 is TGCAGTGCTAGTGATAGCGGGGGGGCCGGTGGCACAGATACGCAGTATTTT.

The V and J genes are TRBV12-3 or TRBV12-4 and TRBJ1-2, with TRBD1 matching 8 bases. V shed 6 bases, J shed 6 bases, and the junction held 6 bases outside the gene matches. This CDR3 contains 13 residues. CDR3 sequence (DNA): TGTGCCAGCAGCCCGGGACAGGCAAATGGCTACACCTTC. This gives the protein CASSPGQANGYTF.

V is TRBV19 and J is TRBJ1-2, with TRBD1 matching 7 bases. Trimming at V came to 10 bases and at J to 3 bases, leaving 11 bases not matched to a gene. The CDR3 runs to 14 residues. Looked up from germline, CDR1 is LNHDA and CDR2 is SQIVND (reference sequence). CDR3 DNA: TGTGCCACCAAATACGGACAGGAAGACTATGGCTACACCTTC. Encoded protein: CATKYGQEDYGYTF.

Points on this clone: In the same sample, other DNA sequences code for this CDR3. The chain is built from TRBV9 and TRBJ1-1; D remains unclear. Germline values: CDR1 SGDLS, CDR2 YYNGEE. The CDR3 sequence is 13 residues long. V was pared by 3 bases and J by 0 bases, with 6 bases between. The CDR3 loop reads CASSAQMNTEAFF. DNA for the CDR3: TGTGCCAGCAGCGCCCAGATGAACACTGAAGCTTTCTTT.

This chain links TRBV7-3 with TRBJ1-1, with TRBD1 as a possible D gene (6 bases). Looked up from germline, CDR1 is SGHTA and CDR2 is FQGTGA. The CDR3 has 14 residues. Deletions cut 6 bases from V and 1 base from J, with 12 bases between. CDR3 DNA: TGTGCCAGCAGACCCGGGACATCGAACACTGAAGCTTTCTTT. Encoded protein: CASRPGTSNTEAFF.

As DNA, the CDR3 is TGTGCCAGCAGCTACGACAGGGCCCAATTCTACGAGCAGTACTTC. Translating it yields CASSYDRAQFYEQYF. The V call is TRBV11-2, the J call TRBJ2-7; 7 bases match TRBD1. V dropped 4 bases and J dropped 3; count of bases not matched to a gene: 9. The CDR3 consists of 15 residues. Germline assignment: CDR1 SGHAT and CDR2 FQNNGV.

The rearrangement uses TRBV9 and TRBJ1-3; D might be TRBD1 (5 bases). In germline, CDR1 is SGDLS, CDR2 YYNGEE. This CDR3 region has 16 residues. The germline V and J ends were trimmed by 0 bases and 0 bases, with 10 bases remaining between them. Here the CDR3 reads CASSVGPGVSGNTIYF. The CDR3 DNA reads TGTGCCAGCAGCGTAGGGCCGGGGGTCTCTGGAAACACCATATATTTT.

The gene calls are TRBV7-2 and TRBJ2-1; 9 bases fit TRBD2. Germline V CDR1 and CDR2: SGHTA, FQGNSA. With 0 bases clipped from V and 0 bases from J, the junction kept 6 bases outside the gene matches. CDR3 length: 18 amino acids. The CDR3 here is CASSLAQTSGHSYNEQFF. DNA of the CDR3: TGTGCCAGCAGCTTAGCGCAGACTAGCGGCCACTCCTACAATGAGCAGTTCTTC.

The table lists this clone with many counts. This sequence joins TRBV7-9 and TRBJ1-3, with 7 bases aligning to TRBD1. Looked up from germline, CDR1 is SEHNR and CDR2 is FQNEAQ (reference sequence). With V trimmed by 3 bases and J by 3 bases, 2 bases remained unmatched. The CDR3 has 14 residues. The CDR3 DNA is TGTGCCAGCAGCTTTGGGACAGATGGAAACACCATATATTTT. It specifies CASSFGTDGNTIYF.

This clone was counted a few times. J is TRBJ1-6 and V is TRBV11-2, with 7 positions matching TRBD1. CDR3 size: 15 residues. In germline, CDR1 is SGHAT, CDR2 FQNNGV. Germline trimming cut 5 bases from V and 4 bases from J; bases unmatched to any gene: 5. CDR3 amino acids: CASSLGQEYNSPLHF. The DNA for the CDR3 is TGTGCCAGCAGCCTCGGACAGGAATATAATTCACCCCTCCACTTT.

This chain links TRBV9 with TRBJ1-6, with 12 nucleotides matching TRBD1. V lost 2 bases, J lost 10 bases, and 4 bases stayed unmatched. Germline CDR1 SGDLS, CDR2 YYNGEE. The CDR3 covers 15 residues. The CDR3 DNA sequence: TGTGCCAGCAGCGTTGGGACAGGGGGCGGGTCACCCCTCCACTTT. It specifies CASSVGTGGGSPLHF. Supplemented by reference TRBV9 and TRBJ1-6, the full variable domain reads DSGVTQTPKHLITATGQRVTLRCSPRSGDLSVYWYQQSLDQGLQFLIQYYNGEERAKGNILERFSAQQFPDLHSELNLSSLELGDSALYFCASSVGTGGGSPLHFGNGTRLTVT.

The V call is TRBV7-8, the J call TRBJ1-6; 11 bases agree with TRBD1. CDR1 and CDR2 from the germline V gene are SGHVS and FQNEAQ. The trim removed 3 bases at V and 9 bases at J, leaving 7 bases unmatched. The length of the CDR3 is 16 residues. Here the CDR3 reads CASSFTGTGGSSPLHF. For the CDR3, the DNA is TGTGCCAGCAGCTTCACCGGGACAGGGGGTAGTTCACCCCTCCACTTT.

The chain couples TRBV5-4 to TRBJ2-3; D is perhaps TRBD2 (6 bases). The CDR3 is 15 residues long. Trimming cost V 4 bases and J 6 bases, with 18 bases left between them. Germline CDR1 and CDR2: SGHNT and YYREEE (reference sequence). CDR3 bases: TGTGCCAGCAGCCCCGGGACTTCATCCTCGGATACGCAGTATTTT. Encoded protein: CASSPGTSSSDTQYF.

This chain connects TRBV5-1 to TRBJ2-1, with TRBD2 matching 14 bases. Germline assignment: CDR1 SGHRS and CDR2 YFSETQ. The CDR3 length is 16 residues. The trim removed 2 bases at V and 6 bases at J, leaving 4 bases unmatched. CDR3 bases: TGCGCCAGCAGCTTCACCGGGACTAGCGGGGGCAATGAGCAGTTCTTC. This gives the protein CASSFTGTSGGNEQFF.

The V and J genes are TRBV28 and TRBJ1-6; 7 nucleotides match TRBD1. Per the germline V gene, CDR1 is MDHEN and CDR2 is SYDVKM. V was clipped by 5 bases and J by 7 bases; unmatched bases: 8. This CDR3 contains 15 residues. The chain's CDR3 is CASSPSQGWNSPLHF. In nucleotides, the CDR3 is TGTGCCAGCAGTCCGTCACAGGGGTGGAATTCACCCCTCCACTTT.

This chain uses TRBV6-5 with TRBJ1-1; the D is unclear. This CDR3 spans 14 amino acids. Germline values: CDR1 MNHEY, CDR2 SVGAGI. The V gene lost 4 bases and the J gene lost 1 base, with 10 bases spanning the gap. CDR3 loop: CASSLARGNTEAFF. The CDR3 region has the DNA TGTGCCAGCAGTTTGGCGAGAGGGAACACTGAAGCTTTCTTT.

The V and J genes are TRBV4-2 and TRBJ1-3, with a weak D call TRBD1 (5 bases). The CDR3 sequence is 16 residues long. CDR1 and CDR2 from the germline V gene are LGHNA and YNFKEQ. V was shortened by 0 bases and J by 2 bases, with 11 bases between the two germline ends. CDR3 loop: CASSQDGDRAGNTIYF. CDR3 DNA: TGTGCCAGCAGCCAAGATGGCGACAGAGCTGGAAACACCATATATTTT.

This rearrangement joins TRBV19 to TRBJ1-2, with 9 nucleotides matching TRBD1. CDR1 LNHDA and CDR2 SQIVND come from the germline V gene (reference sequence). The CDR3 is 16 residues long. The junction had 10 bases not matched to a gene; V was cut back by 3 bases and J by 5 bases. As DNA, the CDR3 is TGTGCCAGTAGTATTTACCGGGACAGGGTTTTATATGGCTACACCTTC. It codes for CASSIYRDRVLYGYTF.

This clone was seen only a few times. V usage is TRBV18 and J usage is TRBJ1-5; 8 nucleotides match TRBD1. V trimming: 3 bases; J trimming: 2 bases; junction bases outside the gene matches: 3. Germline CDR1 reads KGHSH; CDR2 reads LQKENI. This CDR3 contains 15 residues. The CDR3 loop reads CASSPMGQGNQPQHF. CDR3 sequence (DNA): TGTGCCAGCTCACCTATGGGACAGGGCAATCAGCCCCAGCATTTT. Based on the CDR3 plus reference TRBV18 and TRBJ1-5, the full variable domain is NAGVMQNPRHLVRRRGQEARLRCSPMKGHSHVYWYRQLPEEGLKFMVYLQKENIIDESGMPKERFSAEFPKEGPSILRIQQVVRGDSAAYFCASSPMGQGNQPQHFGDGTRLSIL.

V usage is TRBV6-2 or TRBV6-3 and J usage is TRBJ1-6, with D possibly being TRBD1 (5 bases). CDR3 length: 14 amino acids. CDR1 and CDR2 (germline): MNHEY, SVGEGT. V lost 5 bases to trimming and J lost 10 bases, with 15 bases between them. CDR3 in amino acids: CASSLVRVNSPLHF. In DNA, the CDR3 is TGTGCCAGCAGTCTTGTCAGGGTAAACTCACCCCTCCACTTT.

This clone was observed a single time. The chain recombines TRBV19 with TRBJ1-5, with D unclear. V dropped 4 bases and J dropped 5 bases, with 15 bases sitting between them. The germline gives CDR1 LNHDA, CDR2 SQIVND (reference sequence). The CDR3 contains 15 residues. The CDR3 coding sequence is TGTGCCAGTAGTAGGGGAGGAGGGTGGGATCAGCCCCAGCATTTT. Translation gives CASSRGGGWDQPQHF.

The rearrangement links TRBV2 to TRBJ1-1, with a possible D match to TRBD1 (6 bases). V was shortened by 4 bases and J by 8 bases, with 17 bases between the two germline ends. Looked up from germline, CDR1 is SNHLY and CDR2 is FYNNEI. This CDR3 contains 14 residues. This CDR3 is CASSGRTAYLEAFF. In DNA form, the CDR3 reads TGTGCCAGCAGTGGCCGGACAGCCTACTTAGAAGCTTTCTTT.

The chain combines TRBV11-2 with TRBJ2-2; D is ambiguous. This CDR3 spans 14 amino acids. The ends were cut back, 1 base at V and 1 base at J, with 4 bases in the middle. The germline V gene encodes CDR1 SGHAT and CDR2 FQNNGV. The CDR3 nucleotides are TGTGCCAGCAGCTTAGGACAGAACACCGGGGAGCTGTTTTTT. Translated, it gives CASSLGQNTGELFF.

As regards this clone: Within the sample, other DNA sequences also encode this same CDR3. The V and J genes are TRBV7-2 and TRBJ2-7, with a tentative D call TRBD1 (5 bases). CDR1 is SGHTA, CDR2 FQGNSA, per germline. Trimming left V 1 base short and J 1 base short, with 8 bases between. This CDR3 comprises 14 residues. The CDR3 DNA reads TGTGCCAGCAGCTTAGTGCAGGGTTCCTACGAGCAGTACTTC. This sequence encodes CASSLVQGSYEQYF.

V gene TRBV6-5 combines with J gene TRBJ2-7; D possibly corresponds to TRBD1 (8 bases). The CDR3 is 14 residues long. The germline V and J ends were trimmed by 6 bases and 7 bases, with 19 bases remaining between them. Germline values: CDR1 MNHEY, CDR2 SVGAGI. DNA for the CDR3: TGTGCCAGCAGAGAGACAGGGGCAGCGGGGGAGCAGTACGTC. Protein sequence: CASRETGAAGEQYV.